Included here is one T cell receptor (beta chain) sequence, with context. Its specificity is not known. This specimen belongs to a study of graft-versus-host responses after intestinal transplantation. Overall study: Transplantation in recipients was multivisceral, liver-intestinal, or isolated intestinal.

Germline CDR1 reads SGHNT; CDR2 reads YYREEE (reference sequence). V gave up 1 base and J gave up 4 bases, with 10 bases separating them. This CDR3 comprises 14 residues. Profiling relied on immunoSEQ multiplex PCR, and the TCRdb table lists in-frame clones only, not all of them. The sample lists about 66,000 clones; 80% to 95% were seen once. The source was unstimulated CD8+ T cells sorted from spleen or lymph node cells, collected before intestinal transplant. This receptor was obtained from a human donor who received an intestinal transplant. This chain joins TRBV5-4 and TRBJ2-3; D not certain. The CDR3 DNA sequence: TGTGCCAGCAGCTTGTCTTATGGGCCAGATACGCAGTATTTT. Translated: CASSLSYGPDTQYF. Using reference TRBV5-4 and TRBJ2-3 for the parts outside the CDR3, the full variable domain is ETGVTQSPTHLIKTRGQQVTLRCSSQSGHNTVSWYQQALGQGPQFIFQYYREEENGRGNFPPRFSGLQFPNYSSELNVNALELDDSALYLCASSLSYGPDTQYFGPGTRLTVL.